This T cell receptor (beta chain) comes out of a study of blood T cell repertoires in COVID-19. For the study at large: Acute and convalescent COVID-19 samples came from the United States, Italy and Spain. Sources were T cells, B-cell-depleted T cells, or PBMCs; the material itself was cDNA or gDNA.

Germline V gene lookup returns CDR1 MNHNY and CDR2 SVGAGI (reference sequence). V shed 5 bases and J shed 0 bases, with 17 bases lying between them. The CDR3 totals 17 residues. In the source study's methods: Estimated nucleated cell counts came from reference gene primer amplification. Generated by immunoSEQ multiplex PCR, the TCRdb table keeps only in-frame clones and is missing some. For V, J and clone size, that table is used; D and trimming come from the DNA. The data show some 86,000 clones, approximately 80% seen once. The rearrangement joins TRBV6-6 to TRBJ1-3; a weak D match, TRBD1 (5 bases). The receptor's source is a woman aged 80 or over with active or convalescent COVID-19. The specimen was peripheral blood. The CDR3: CASSPPSGGSSGNTIYF. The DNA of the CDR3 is TGTGCCAGCAGTCCGCCCTCCGGGGGTAGCTCTGGAAACACCATATATTTT.